This T cell receptor beta chain was recovered during a study of blood T cell repertoires in COVID-19. Across the whole study: Material from acute and convalescent COVID-19 was sourced from the United States, Italy and Spain. T cells, B-cell-depleted T cells, or PBMCs supplied cDNA or gDNA.

The ends lost 3 bases at V and 0 bases at J; junction bases unmatched: 6. Germline V gene sequence: CDR1 DFQATT, CDR2 SNEGSKA (reference sequence). This CDR3 has 15 residues. Source study methods: Amplification with reference gene primers provided the estimates of nucleated cell counts. Method: immunoSEQ multiplex PCR; TCRdb's copy keeps in-frame clones and lacks some. V, J and clone size were drawn from that table, and D and trimming were deduced from the DNA. The table records some 220,000 clones, 83% of them present only once. V gene TRBV20-1 combines with J gene TRBJ2-3; 7 positions match TRBD2. The sequence was obtained from a human donor in a cohort sampled during active COVID-19. Sequencing was performed on peripheral blood. CDR3: CSASTLAASTDTQYF. The CDR3, as DNA: TGCAGTGCTAGTACCCTAGCGGCAAGCACAGATACGCAGTATTTT.